This T cell receptor beta chain was sequenced in a study of blood T cell repertoires in COVID-19. Germline CDR1 and CDR2: SGHNT and YENEEA. V was clipped by 8 bases and J by 7 bases, with 12 bases between them. The CDR3 extends over 11 amino acids. Assay: immunoSEQ multiplex PCR; the TCRdb copy retains only in-frame clones and omits some. Of 60,000 to 70,000 clones in the sample, about four fifths are singletons; the top ten hold roughly 4.8%. Sequencing input: peripheral blood. The chain has TRBV11-3 and TRBJ2-7; a weak D match, TRBD1 (5 bases). This sequence was found in a woman aged 55-69 years with acute or convalescent COVID-19. CDR3 residues: CASGQGKEQYF. DNA of the CDR3: TGTGCCAGCGGTCAGGGCAAAGAGCAGTACTTC.